This TCR beta chain appears in the sequencing data of a study of T-cell memory formation after mild COVID-19. TCRdb re-analysed the 5' RACE reads in MiXCR, keeping a single row per CDR3 protein. The sample consists of hundreds of thousands of distinct CDR3 sequences, roughly 18% of them appearing once. This clonotype has only a few counts. V was clipped by 6 bases and J by 1 base; unmatched bases: 8. Germline assignment: CDR1 SQVTM and CDR2 ANQGSEA. The CDR3 length is 14 residues. The chain joins TRBV29-1 to TRBJ2-5; 7 bases are shared with TRBD1. The sequence derives from an adult woman who had mild COVID-19 (a few samples of this study predate the infection). Cell type and time point are not known. The sequenced material came from PBMCs or a T cell subset sorted from them (not recorded which). Here the CDR3 DNA reads TGCAGCGTGCGAGCGACAGGGTCCCAAGAGACCCAGTACTTC. Translating gives CSVRATGSQETQYF.